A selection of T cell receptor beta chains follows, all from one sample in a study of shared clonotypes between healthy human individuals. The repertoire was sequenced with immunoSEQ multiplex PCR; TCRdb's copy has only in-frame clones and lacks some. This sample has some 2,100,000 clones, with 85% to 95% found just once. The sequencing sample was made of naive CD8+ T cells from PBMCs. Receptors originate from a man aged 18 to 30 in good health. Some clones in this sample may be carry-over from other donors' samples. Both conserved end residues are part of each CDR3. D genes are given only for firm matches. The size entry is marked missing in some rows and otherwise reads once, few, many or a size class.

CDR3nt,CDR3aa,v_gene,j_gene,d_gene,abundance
TGTGCCAGCAGCGCGGGGGGGGCGAAACAGCCCCAGCATTTT,CASSAGGAKQPQHF,TRBV7-9,TRBJ1-5,-,-
TGTGCCAGCAGCCTAGGAGGGACTAGCGGGATTTTCATCGGGGAGCTGTTTTTT,CASSLGGTSGIFIGELFF,TRBV5-6,TRBJ2-2,TRBD2,few
TGTGCCACCAGCAGAGTGACTAGCGGGAACACCGGGGAGCTGTTTTTT,CATSRVTSGNTGELFF,TRBV15,TRBJ2-2,TRBD2,-
TGTGCCAGCAGCTTAAGTTCTGTGTTGACGCAGTATTTT,CASSLSSVLTQYF,TRBV7-6,TRBJ2-3,-,-
TGTGCCAGCTCACCGATTGCTAGCAAAGATACGCAGTATTTT,CASSPIASKDTQYF,TRBV18,TRBJ2-3,-,-
TGTGCCAGCACCCTGGGACAGGGGACTTCCTACGAGCAGTACTTC,CASTLGQGTSYEQYF,TRBV16,TRBJ2-7,TRBD1,-
TGCAGCGTTGGGGTTCCGAACACTGAAGCTTTCTTT,CSVGVPNTEAFF,TRBV29-1,TRBJ1-1,-,few
TGTGCCATCAGTGAGAGGCTGGGCTACGAGCAGTACTTC,CAISERLGYEQYF,TRBV10-3,TRBJ2-7,-,-
TGCGCCAGCAGCCAAAGATCGGGACAGGCTGAAAAACTGTTTTTT,CASSQRSGQAEKLFF,TRBV4-1,TRBJ1-4,TRBD1,once
TGTGCCAGCAGCTTAAATAGGCTGGACAGGGGTAACACTGAAGCTTTCTTT,CASSLNRLDRGNTEAFF,TRBV7-3,TRBJ1-1,TRBD1,-
TGTGCCAGCAGCTTAGTGCCTTCTCCAGGGGACGAGCAGTACTTC,CASSLVPSPGDEQYF,TRBV7-9,TRBJ2-7,-,-
TGTGCCAGCAGGATGTCAGAGACTAGGGCAGATACGCAGTATTTT,CASRMSETRADTQYF,TRBV7-2,TRBJ2-3,-,-
TGTGCCAGCTGCTTGGGGACAGGCTGCACTGAAGCTTTCTTT,CASCLGTGCTEAFF,TRBV9,TRBJ1-1,TRBD1,-
TGTGCCAGCAGCGGATCCGGGACTAGCGGATCCTACGAGCAGTACTTC,CASSGSGTSGSYEQYF,TRBV5-6,TRBJ2-7,TRBD2,-
TGTGCCAGCAGGAACAGGGAGGCCCAGTACTTC,CASRNREAQYF,TRBV2,TRBJ2-5,-,-
TGTGCCAGCAGCTTTCCGGGGACTAGCGGGACGAACACCGGGGAGCTGTTTTTT,CASSFPGTSGTNTGELFF,TRBV7-2,TRBJ2-2,TRBD2,-
TGTGCCAGCAGCCCTCTGGGTGGGAGCAATCAGCCCCAGCATTTT,CASSPLGGSNQPQHF,TRBV6-5,TRBJ1-5,-,-
TGTGCCAGCAGTTTTCCGACCCTGGGGTCCGAGCAGTACTTC,CASSFPTLGSEQYF,TRBV25-1,TRBJ2-7,-,-
TGTGCCAGCAAGAAAACTAGCGGGAGGGCCCACGAGCAGTACTTC,CASKKTSGRAHEQYF,TRBV27,TRBJ2-7,TRBD2,-
TGCGCCAGCAGCTTGGTACAGCCGAACACTGAAGCTTTCTTT,CASSLVQPNTEAFF,TRBV5-1,TRBJ1-1,-,once
TGTGCCAGTAGTACGTACAATGAAAAACTGTTTTTT,CASSTYNEKLFF,TRBV19,TRBJ1-4,-,-
TGTGCCAGCAGCCGAGACAGCGAAAAACTGTTTTTT,CASSRDSEKLFF,TRBV7-9,TRBJ1-4,-,once
TGTGCCAGCAGGGGGTCTGGTGGTGAGCAGTTCTTC,CASRGSGGEQFF,TRBV9,TRBJ2-1,-,-
TGTGCCAGTATCAAAGGGCAGGGCACTGAAGCTTTCTTT,CASIKGQGTEAFF,TRBV19,TRBJ1-1,-,few
TGTGCCAGCAGCTTAGTACAGGGAGGACACGAGCAGTACTTC,CASSLVQGGHEQYF,TRBV7-8,TRBJ2-7,-,once
TGTGCCAGCTCCCTAGCGGGAGAGCTTTCCTACGAGCAGTACTTC,CASSLAGELSYEQYF,TRBV6-6,TRBJ2-7,TRBD2,-
TGTGCCAGCAGTTACACCAGGGTCTTGGAGACCCAGTACTTC,CASSYTRVLETQYF,TRBV6-5,TRBJ2-5,-,-
TGTGCCAGCAGCTCTTACAGGCAACCCTACGAGCAGTACTTC,CASSSYRQPYEQYF,TRBV7-9,TRBJ2-7,-,-
TGCGCCAGCAGCCGGAATGACAGGGGTAATGGCTACACCTTC,CASSRNDRGNGYTF,TRBV4-1,TRBJ1-2,TRBD1,-
TGTGCCAGCAGACCCGAGGGCCCAGGGTGGGGAGATACGCAGTATTTT,CASRPEGPGWGDTQYF,TRBV27,TRBJ2-3,-,-
TGTGCCAGCAGCTTGTGGGGTCAGCCCCAGCATTTT,CASSLWGQPQHF,TRBV5-4,TRBJ1-5,-,-
TGCGCCAGCAGCCCCGGGACTAGCCTCTACGAGCAGTACTTC,CASSPGTSLYEQYF,TRBV5-1,TRBJ2-7,TRBD2,once
TGTGCCAGCAGTACACCTATTAGCGGGAGGGCCCACGAGCAGTACTTC,CASSTPISGRAHEQYF,TRBV28,TRBJ2-7,TRBD2,-
TGTGCCAGCAGTGCAGATCCCTACAATGAGCAGTTCTTC,CASSADPYNEQFF,TRBV7-2,TRBJ2-1,-,-
TGCGCCAGCAGCCAGTACACGGGGACTAATGAAAAACTGTTTTTT,CASSQYTGTNEKLFF,TRBV4-3,TRBJ1-4,-,-
TGTGCCAGCAGCCAAGATGGAGGGTGGAATGAGCAGTTCTTC,CASSQDGGWNEQFF,TRBV14,TRBJ2-1,-,-
TGTGCCAGCAGCTCCTCACTAGGGTACAATGAGCAGTTCTTC,CASSSSLGYNEQFF,TRBV7-3,TRBJ2-1,-,-
TGCGCCAGCAGCCAAGGAAGCGGGCTAGCGGGAGAATGGATCTACGAGCAGTACTTC,CASSQGSGLAGEWIYEQYF,TRBV4-1,TRBJ2-7,TRBD2,-
TGTGCCAGCAGGGAAGGAGGAGGAAGCAATCAGCCCCAGCATTTT,CASREGGGSNQPQHF,TRBV2,TRBJ1-5,-,-
TGTGCCAGCAGTTACGAACCAGGCGGTACCGGGGAGCTGTTTTTT,CASSYEPGGTGELFF,TRBV6-5,TRBJ2-2,-,-
TGTGCCAGCAGCTCTTGGGCCGACCTTAGTTATGGCTACACCTTC,CASSSWADLSYGYTF,TRBV7-9,TRBJ1-2,-,-
TGTGCCAGCAGTCACCCCCAGGGGGTTAGGGTCCACAATGAGCAGTTCTTC,CASSHPQGVRVHNEQFF,TRBV9,TRBJ2-1,TRBD1,-
TGCAGCGTCGAAGAAGGGGCGAACACCGGGGAGCTGTTTTTT,CSVEEGANTGELFF,TRBV29-1,TRBJ2-2,-,-
TGTGCCACCAGCAGACCGGGACCTTCCCCAACTAATGAAAAACTGTTTTTT,CATSRPGPSPTNEKLFF,TRBV15,TRBJ1-4,-,-
TGTGCCAGCAGCCGGGGATTAACGAGGACTGAAGCTTTCTTT,CASSRGLTRTEAFF,TRBV27,TRBJ1-1,-,-
TGCGCCAGCAGCCAAGATTCGGCCTCCGAACCCTACGAGCAGTACTTC,CASSQDSASEPYEQYF,TRBV4-3,TRBJ2-7,-,-
TGTGCCAGTAGTATAGTCGGAGTTAGCACAGATACGCAGTATTTT,CASSIVGVSTDTQYF,TRBV19,TRBJ2-3,-,once
TGTGCTAGTAGGGGAGGGAACTCCTACAATGAGCAGTTCTTC,CASRGGNSYNEQFF,TRBV12-5,TRBJ2-1,TRBD2,-
TGTGCCAGCAGCCGTGATCCCCCCACAGTTTATAATACCCCGAACACCGGGGAGCTGTTTTTT,CASSRDPPTVYNTPNTGELFF,TRBV27,TRBJ2-2,-,-